Listed here is a single T cell receptor beta chain. Its specificity is not known. The data belong to a study of cytomegalovirus exposure and HLA in healthy donors. The CDR3 is 17 residues long. Trimming at V came to 6 bases and at J to 4 bases, leaving 9 bases not matched to a gene. Germline-derived CDR1 and CDR2 are SNHLY and FYNNEI. Study-level results: It was approximately 150 TCR beta chains that were listed as cytomegalovirus-associated. The tendency of first-cohort TCR clusters to co-occur in the roughly 120 validation repertoires was identified by a subsequent analysis. For most TCR sequences rarity was the rule, although some public TCRs occurred in many donors.

Using immunoSEQ multiplex PCR, the repertoire was profiled, and TCRdb retains in-frame clones only, with some absent. The sample consists of about 300,000 clones, roughly 90% of them appearing once. This sequence joins TRBV2 and TRBJ2-7; 16 positions match TRBD2. This TCR derives from a woman aged 18 to 35 in good health and CMV-seronegative. Input material: PBMCs. CDR3 in amino acids: CASSTGTSGRAKYEQYF. The DNA of the CDR3 is TGTGCCAGCAGCACCGGGACTAGCGGGAGGGCCAAGTACGAGCAGTACTTC. The full variable domain, its missing parts supplied by reference TRBV2 and TRBJ2-7, is EPEVTQTPSHQVTQMGQEVILRCVPISNHLYFYWYRQILGQKVEFLVSFYNNEISEKSEIFDDQFSVERPDGSNFTLKIRSTKLEDSAMYFCASSTGTSGRAKYEQYFGPGTRLTVT.